The 28 T cell receptor beta chains below were found in one sample sequenced in a study of cytomegalovirus exposure and HLA in healthy donors. Primers for the PCR totalled 60 Vbeta and 13 Jbeta. Clones were sequenced by immunoSEQ multiplex PCR, and TCRdb holds only the in-frame ones, with some missing. The clone table shows approximately 110,000 clones, with the ten largest holding over 2%. The sequenced sample was PBMCs. The receptor set was obtained from a man aged 35 to 55 in good health and CMV-seronegative.

The chain recombines TRBV13 with TRBJ2-7; perhaps TRBD2 as D (5 bases). CDR1 is PRHDT, CDR2 FYEKMQ, per germline (reference sequence). The CDR3 length is 14 residues. Trimming took 2 bases from V and 5 from J, leaving 13 bases between them. DNA of the CDR3: TGTGCCAGCAGCTTAAATCAGAGGGCCCACGAGCAGTACTTC. Translating gives CASSLNQRAHEQYF.

Of note for this clone: The junction shows a germline mismatch at one end, possibly a read error. The chain joins TRBV7-9 to TRBJ2-1; 14 positions match TRBD2. Germline values: CDR1 SEHNR, CDR2 FQNEAQ (reference sequence). This CDR3 comprises 16 residues. This CDR3 is CASSFPGTSGSGKSIF. CDR3 sequence (DNA): TGTGCCAGCAGCTTCCCCGGGACTAGCGGGAGCGGTAAGTCGATCTTC.

This chain uses TRBV2 with TRBJ2-2; 7 nucleotides line up with TRBD2. With 4 bases clipped from V and 4 bases from J, the junction kept 12 bases outside the gene matches. In germline, CDR1 is SNHLY, CDR2 FYNNEI. CDR3 length: 17 residues. In DNA, the CDR3 is TGTGCCAGCAGTGGTCGGCCGGGGGGTCGGCTCACCGGGGAGCTGTTTTTT. Encoded protein: CASSGRPGGRLTGELFF.

V is TRBV18 and J is TRBJ1-3; D unresolved. The CDR3 is 15 amino acids. Germline loops: CDR1 KGHSH, CDR2 LQKENI. The V and J ends lost 0 bases and 4 bases respectively, with 10 bases between them. CDR3: CASSPPAGPGNTIYF. The CDR3 DNA reads TGTGCCAGCTCACCACCGGCGGGTCCGGGAAACACCATATATTTT.

J is TRBJ2-1 and V is TRBV5-6; D is possibly TRBD1 (5 bases). V lost 1 base, J lost 0 bases, and 8 bases lay in between. The CDR3 covers 15 residues. Per the germline V gene, CDR1 is SGHDT and CDR2 is YYEEEE. The CDR3 sequence is CASSLYRISYNEQFF. In DNA, the CDR3 is TGTGCCAGCAGCTTGTACAGGATCTCCTACAATGAGCAGTTCTTC.

The chain combines TRBV19 with TRBJ1-5; D gene unclear. V lost 5 bases to trimming and J lost 3 bases, with 14 bases between them. The CDR3 has 15 amino acids. Germline V lookup: CDR1 LNHDA, CDR2 SQIVND (reference sequence). The CDR3 DNA follows: TGTGCCAGTAGTCCCGAGGCAGACGTCAATCAGCCCCAGCATTTT. It specifies CASSPEADVNQPQHF.

J is TRBJ2-1 and V is TRBV13; 7 positions match TRBD2. Germline V lookup: CDR1 PRHDT, CDR2 FYEKMQ (reference sequence). V trimming: 5 bases; J trimming: 9 bases; junction bases outside the gene matches: 19. The length of the CDR3 is 17 residues. The CDR3 DNA reads as TGTGCCAGCAGCCTCCCTCGTTGGACTAGTAACGTCCGTGAGCAGTTCTTC. It encodes CASSLPRWTSNVREQFF. Drawing the rest from reference TRBV13 and TRBJ2-1, the complete variable domain is AAGVIQSPRHLIKEKRETATLKCYPIPRHDTVYWYQQGPGQDPQFLISFYEKMQSDKGSIPDRFSAQQFSDYHSELNMSSLELGDSALYFCASSLPRWTSNVREQFFGPGTRLTVL.

V is TRBV11-3 and J is TRBJ2-2, with D maybe TRBD1 (5 bases). The CDR3 has 17 amino acids. V shed 7 bases and J shed 6 bases, with 24 bases lying between them. The germline V gene encodes CDR1 SGHNT and CDR2 YENEEA. CDR3 bases: TGTGCCAGCAACCTTTTCGGCAGGGCGGCTTCAGCCGGGGAGCTGTTTTTT. Residues: CASNLFGRAASAGELFF.

The chain couples TRBV4-3 to TRBJ2-2; D not certain. The V end was cut by 0 bases, the J end by 1 base, with 9 bases between. CDR3 length: 16 residues. Germline assignment: CDR1 LGHNA and CDR2 YSLEER. CDR3 sequence reads: CASSQDLIRNTGELFF. As DNA, the CDR3 is TGCGCCAGCAGCCAAGATTTGATCAGGAACACCGGGGAGCTGTTTTTT.

This chain connects TRBV28 to TRBJ1-1; maybe TRBD1 (5 bases). Germline V lookup: CDR1 MDHEN, CDR2 SYDVKM. The CDR3 totals 14 residues. Trimming cost V 2 bases and J 6 bases, with 13 bases left between them. The CDR3 loop reads CASSLEDRVSEAFF. CDR3 sequence (DNA): TGTGCCAGCAGTTTAGAAGACAGAGTTTCTGAAGCTTTCTTT.

The V call is TRBV11-3, the J call TRBJ2-7, with D hard to call. In germline, CDR1 is SGHNT, CDR2 YENEEA. V gave up 1 base and J gave up 8 bases, with 18 bases separating them. This CDR3 contains 15 residues. This CDR3 reads CASSLGGFATGQQYF. The CDR3 DNA is TGTGCCAGCAGCTTAGGCGGCTTCGCGACTGGCCAGCAGTACTTC.

The chain uses TRBV6-6 and TRBJ2-5; 7 bases line up with TRBD2. Germline V gene sequence: CDR1 MNHNY, CDR2 SVGAGI (reference sequence). V was pared by 6 bases and J by 5 bases, with 15 bases of the junction left unmatched. CDR3 length equals 16 residues. CDR3 sequence reads: CASSPSGKAGVETQYF. Written as DNA, the CDR3 is TGTGCCAGCAGCCCGTCGGGCAAGGCGGGAGTGGAGACCCAGTACTTC.

This chain joins TRBV13 and TRBJ1-3, with D unresolved. The CDR3 is 16 residues long. Looked up from germline, CDR1 is PRHDT and CDR2 is FYEKMQ (reference sequence). V was shortened by 1 base and J by 1 base, with 11 bases between the two germline ends. The CDR3 sequence: CASSLALNLSGNTIYF. The CDR3 coding sequence is TGTGCCAGCAGCTTAGCCCTAAATCTTTCTGGAAACACCATATATTTT.

V and J are TRBV7-9 and TRBJ2-2; D gene uncertain. V was trimmed by 3 bases and J by 6 bases, leaving 23 bases between them. Germline V gene data show CDR1 as SEHNR and CDR2 as FQNEAQ (reference sequence). The CDR3 runs 18 residues. The CDR3 sequence: CASSFAARLNIYPGELFF. CDR3 bases: TGTGCCAGCAGCTTTGCCGCCAGACTGAACATATACCCCGGGGAGCTGTTTTTT.

The V and J genes are TRBV5-1 and TRBJ2-7; 9 bases map to TRBD2. This CDR3 spans 14 amino acids. Per germline, CDR1 SGHRS and CDR2 YFSETQ. V lost 7 bases, J lost 2 bases, and 7 bases stayed unmatched. The CDR3 nucleotides read TGCGCCAGCGGAAGCGGGGGGCCAACCTACGAGCAGTACTTC. Translated, it gives CASGSGGPTYEQYF.

The chain is built from TRBV10-3 and TRBJ2-3; 10 bases fit TRBD2. J was trimmed by 7 bases and V by 0 bases; bases with no gene match: 7. CDR3 length: 16 amino acids. Per the germline V gene, CDR1 is ENHRY and CDR2 is SYGVKD. The CDR3 bases are TGTGCCATCAGTGAGTCGACGGGACTAGCGTCCCATACGCAGTATTTT. This translates into CAISESTGLASHTQYF.

The chain combines TRBV30 with TRBJ1-3; D remains unclear. Germline V gives CDR1 GTSNPN, CDR2 SVGIG (reference sequence). Trimming removed 4 bases at V and 0 bases at J, with 7 bases between. The CDR3 is 13 amino acids. This CDR3 is CAWNTGSGNTIYF. The CDR3 region has the DNA TGTGCCTGGAATACGGGCTCTGGAAACACCATATATTTT.

V usage is TRBV5-1 and J usage is TRBJ1-5, with TRBD1 matching over 7 bases. J was trimmed by 2 bases and V by 2 bases; bases with no gene match: 1. The CDR3 spans 14 residues. Germline CDR1 and CDR2: SGHRS and YFSETQ. For the CDR3, the DNA is TGCGCCAGCAGCTTAACAGGGGGCAATCAGCCCCAGCATTTT. It encodes CASSLTGGNQPQHF.

The CDR3 sequence: CASSPVQGPPGNQPQHF. CDR3 in DNA: TGTGCCAGCAGCCCCGTTCAGGGCCCACCGGGCAATCAGCCCCAGCATTTT. This chain links TRBV28 with TRBJ1-5; weak D call: TRBD1 (5 bases). Trimming removed 6 bases at V and 2 bases at J, with 20 bases between. The CDR3 runs to 17 residues. Germline CDR1 and CDR2: MDHEN and SYDVKM.

This sequence joins TRBV4-2 and TRBJ2-1; TRBD2 is a possible D gene (6 bases). Trimming pared 0 bases from V and 2 bases from J, leaving 8 bases between. Germline CDR1 and CDR2: LGHNA and YNFKEQ. The CDR3 runs to 15 residues. The CDR3 bases are TGTGCCAGCAGCCAAGATTGGACTACCTACAATGAGCAGTTCTTC. It specifies CASSQDWTTYNEQFF.

The chain is built from TRBV28 and TRBJ1-5; no reliable D call. Germline assignment: CDR1 MDHEN and CDR2 SYDVKM. Trimming shortened V by 5 bases and J by 3 bases, and 14 bases separated the two germline ends. The CDR3 consists of 15 residues. CDR3 sequence reads: CASSLPGGNNQPQHF. Here the CDR3 DNA reads TGTGCCAGCAGTCTCCCGGGAGGGAACAATCAGCCCCAGCATTTT.

The gene calls are TRBV30 and TRBJ2-1; D may be TRBD2 (6 bases). The germline V and J ends were trimmed by 3 bases and 0 bases, with 12 bases remaining between them. The germline V gene has CDR1 GTSNPN and CDR2 SVGIG (reference sequence). The CDR3 is 15 amino acids. DNA for the CDR3: TGTGCCTGGAGACAACTAGCCGACTCCTACAATGAGCAGTTCTTC. Protein: CAWRQLADSYNEQFF.

V gene TRBV7-8 combines with J gene TRBJ2-1; 9 nucleotides align to TRBD2. There are 15 residues in the CDR3. Germline CDR1 and CDR2: SGHVS and FQNEAQ. V shed 7 bases and J 5 bases; nucleotides not matched to a gene: 9. CDR3 region: CASTQAGGPHNEQFF. In DNA form, the CDR3 reads TGTGCCAGCACTCAGGCGGGAGGGCCTCACAATGAGCAGTTCTTC.

The V call is TRBV7-8, the J call TRBJ1-1; a possible D gene is TRBD1 (5 bases). Germline V gene data show CDR1 as SGHVS and CDR2 as FQNEAQ. The CDR3 sequence is 13 residues long. Trimming removed 3 bases from V and 5 bases from J, with 10 bases in between. CDR3 region: CASSFLRETEAFF. CDR3 coding DNA: TGTGCCAGCAGCTTCCTCAGGGAAACTGAAGCTTTCTTT.

V and J are TRBV5-6 and TRBJ2-7, with TRBD1 identical over 8 bases. There are 14 residues in the CDR3. Germline V gene data show CDR1 as SGHDT and CDR2 as YYEEEE. V shed 0 bases, J shed 4 bases, and the junction held 3 bases outside the gene matches. The CDR3 coding sequence is TGTGCCAGCAGCTTGGGACAGGGGTTGTACGAGCAGTACTTC. Its protein is CASSLGQGLYEQYF. The full variable domain, with the rest looked up from reference TRBV5-6 and TRBJ2-7, is DAGVTQSPTHLIKTRGQQVTLRCSPKSGHDTVSWYQQALGQGPQFIFQYYEEEERQRGNFPDRFSGHQFPNYSSELNVNALLLGDSALYLCASSLGQGLYEQYFGPGTRLTVT.

The chain uses TRBV7-9 and TRBJ2-3; TRBD2 matches at 12 bases. This CDR3 comprises 16 residues. The V gene end was trimmed by 4 bases and the J gene end by 4 bases; junction bases not matched to a gene: 6. Per the germline V gene, CDR1 is SEHNR and CDR2 is FQNEAQ (reference sequence). CDR3 coding DNA: TGTGCCAGCAGCTCGATGACTAGCGGGAGATCAGATACGCAGTATTTT. Protein sequence: CASSSMTSGRSDTQYF.

The V and J genes are TRBV4-1 and TRBJ1-5, with D unclear. CDR1 is MGHRA, CDR2 YSYEKL, per germline. The CDR3 is made up of 18 amino acids. Trimming cost V 0 bases and J 0 bases, with 15 bases left between them. This chain's CDR3 is CASSQDRPGPNSNQPQHF. The CDR3 DNA is TGCGCCAGCAGCCAAGATAGACCGGGTCCTAATAGCAATCAGCCCCAGCATTTT.

This chain uses TRBV11-2 with TRBJ2-7, with TRBD2 matching 13 bases. V gave up 0 bases and J gave up 3 bases; unmatched junction bases: 5. This CDR3 is built from 17 residues. Germline CDR1 SGHAT, CDR2 FQNNGV. In DNA form, the CDR3 reads TGTGCCAGCAGCTTAGAACTAGCGGGAGGGGGGAACTACGAGCAGTACTTC. Protein sequence: CASSLELAGGGNYEQYF.